This note documents a single T cell receptor (beta chain) sequence. This entry belongs to a study of T cells after posttransplantation cyclophosphamide. Germline CDR1 reads SGDLS; CDR2 reads YYNGEE. V dropped 4 bases and J dropped 6; count of bases not matched to a gene: 6. The CDR3 consists of 15 residues. TCRdb's copy holds only in-frame clones and misses some; the assay was immunoSEQ multiplex PCR. The table shows 32,000 or so clones, with 80% to 90% occurring only once. This receptor was taken from a woman aged 40 to 50 with a blood cancer, CMV-positive, and with a related stem cell donor. The sequencing input was PBMCs. V and J are TRBV9 and TRBJ1-6, with 8 nucleotides matching TRBD1. The CDR3 is CASSSGTGSNSPLHF. The CDR3 DNA follows: TGTGCCAGCAGCTCCGGGACAGGAAGTAATTCACCCCTCCACTTT.